This paragraph reports one T cell receptor beta chain. The target antigen is unknown. The data derive from a study of beta chain features in type 1 diabetes. General study points: When Type 1 diabetes patients were examined, their TCRB CDR3s proved moderately but significantly shorter in all four CD4+ subsets. The naive, central memory and Treg TCRB repertoires looked more alike in patients than they did in healthy donors. Junctions at VDJ sites from type 1 diabetes patients had fewer insertions and more deletions.

V shed 0 bases, J shed 4 bases, and the junction held 9 bases outside the gene matches. This CDR3 has 16 amino acids. Germline lookup yields CDR1 LNHNV and CDR2 YYDKDF (reference sequence). Sequenced material consisted of expressed TCRB transcripts (all of the isolated RNA was reverse transcribed). Sequenced by immunoSEQ multiplex PCR; TCRdb stores in-frame clones only, minus some. The sample holds around 710,000 clones, around 12% seen once. The origin of this receptor is a man between 25 and 39 years old with type 1 diabetes. The specimen sequenced was naive CD4+ T cells from blood. The chain couples TRBV15 to TRBJ2-7; 7 bases align to TRBD1. The CDR3 reads CATSRDGEGGWYEQYF. CDR3 in DNA: TGTGCCACCAGCAGAGATGGAGAAGGGGGCTGGTACGAGCAGTACTTC. Using reference TRBV15 and TRBJ2-7 for the parts outside the CDR3, the full variable domain is DAMVIQNPRYQVTQFGKPVTLSCSQTLNHNVMYWYQQKSSQAPKLLFHYYDKDFNNEADTPDNFQSRRPNTSFCFLDIRSPGLGDTAMYLCATSRDGEGGWYEQYFGPGTRLTVT.